This T cell receptor beta chain derives from a study of OX40 agonist ivuxolimab in advanced cancers. Here immunoSEQ multiplex PCR was the method, and the copy in TCRdb shows in-frame clones only, minus some. The profile covers tens of thousands of clones, with 84% appearing a single time and roughly 28% taken by the ten largest. Germline V CDR1 and CDR2: MNHEY, SMNVEV (reference sequence). The CDR3 consists of 12 residues. V lost 6 bases and J lost 2, with 8 bases in between. This clone has a single count. This chain connects TRBV27 to TRBJ2-7, with no clear D. The TCR sequence derives from an adult with an advanced solid tumor such as melanoma, head and neck, liver or kidney cancer. Here the sequenced sample was CD4+ or CD8+ T cells sorted from blood, taken in a trial of the OX40 agonist ivuxolimab. Here the CDR3 reads CASSPGPYEQYF. The CDR3 nucleotides are TGTGCCAGCAGCCCCGGGCCCTACGAGCAGTACTTC.